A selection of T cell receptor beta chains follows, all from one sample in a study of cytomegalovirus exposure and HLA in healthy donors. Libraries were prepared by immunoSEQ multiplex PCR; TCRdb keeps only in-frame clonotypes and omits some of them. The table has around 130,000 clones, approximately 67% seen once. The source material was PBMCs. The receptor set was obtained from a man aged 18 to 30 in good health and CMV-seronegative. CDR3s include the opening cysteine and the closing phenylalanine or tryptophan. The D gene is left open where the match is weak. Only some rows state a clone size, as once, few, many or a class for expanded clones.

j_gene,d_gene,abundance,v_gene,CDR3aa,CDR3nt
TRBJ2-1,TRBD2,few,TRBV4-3,CASSQDLSAGAHNEQFF,TGCGCCAGCAGCCAAGATCTGTCAGCGGGAGCCCACAATGAGCAGTTCTTC
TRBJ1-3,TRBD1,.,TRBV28,CASTGDRRTGNTIYF,TGTGCCAGCACCGGGGACAGGCGGACTGGAAACACCATATATTTT
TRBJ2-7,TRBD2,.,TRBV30,CAWRPTSASEQYF,TGTGCCTGGAGACCCACTAGCGCTTCGGAGCAGTACTTC
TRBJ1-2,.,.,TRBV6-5,CASSYTRGGYTF,TGTGCCAGCAGTTACACCCGGGGTGGCTACACCTTC
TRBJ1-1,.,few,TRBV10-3,CAIRGQFTEAFF,TGTGCCATCAGAGGACAGTTCACTGAAGCTTTCTTT
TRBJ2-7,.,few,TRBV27,CASSSTRVGYEQYF,TGTGCCAGCAGTTCCACGCGGGTGGGGTACGAGCAGTACTTC
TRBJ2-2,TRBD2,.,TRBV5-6,CASSLRAGGPTGELFF,TGTGCCAGCAGCTTGCGAGCGGGAGGTCCCACCGGGGAGCTGTTTTTT
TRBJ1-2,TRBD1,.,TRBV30,CAWTTGPYGYTF,TGTGCCTGGACGACAGGGCCCTATGGCTACACCTTC
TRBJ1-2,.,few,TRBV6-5,CASRELTPFYGYTF,TGTGCCAGCAGGGAGCTAACCCCGTTCTATGGCTACACCTTC
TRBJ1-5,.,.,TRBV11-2,CASSPTLSSFDQPQHF,TGTGCCAGCAGCCCAACTTTAAGTAGTTTCGATCAGCCCCAGCATTTT
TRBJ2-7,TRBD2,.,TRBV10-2,CASSDPSGRAQYF,TGCGCCAGCAGTGACCCTAGCGGGAGGGCCCAGTACTTC
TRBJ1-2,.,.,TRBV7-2,CASSLALGGGYGYTF,TGTGCCAGCAGCTTAGCACTCGGCGGGGGCTATGGCTACACCTTC
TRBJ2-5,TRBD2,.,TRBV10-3,CATHPSGGTTQYF,TGTGCCACCCACCCTAGCGGGGGGACGACCCAGTACTTC
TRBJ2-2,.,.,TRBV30,CAWSTGFGTGELFF,TGTGCCTGGAGTACGGGGTTCGGCACCGGGGAGCTGTTTTTT
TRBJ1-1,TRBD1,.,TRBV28,CASSYPGQGGSEAFF,TGTGCCAGCAGCTACCCCGGACAGGGGGGATCGGAAGCTTTCTTT
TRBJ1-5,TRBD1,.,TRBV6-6,CASSRQQGTNQPQHF,TGTGCCAGCAGTAGACAACAGGGGACCAATCAGCCCCAGCATTTT
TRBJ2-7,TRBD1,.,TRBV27,CASSGNLGQVIYEQYF,TGTGCCAGCAGTGGAAATCTGGGACAGGTAATCTACGAGCAGTACTTC
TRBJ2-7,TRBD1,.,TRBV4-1,CASSQETGQATYEQYF,TGCGCCAGCAGCCAAGAGACGGGACAGGCAACCTACGAGCAGTACTTC
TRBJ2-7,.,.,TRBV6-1,CASSEDWGRPREQYF,TGTGCCAGCAGTGAAGACTGGGGGCGCCCCCGCGAGCAGTACTTC
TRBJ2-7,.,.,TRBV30,CAWLRSYEQYF,TGTGCCTGGCTGCGCTCCTACGAGCAGTACTTC
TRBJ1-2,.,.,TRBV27,CASSFFARGNYGYTF,TGTGCCAGCAGTTTTTTTGCCAGGGGAAACTATGGCTACACCTTC
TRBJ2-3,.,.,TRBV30,CAWSGGALTDTQYF,TGTGCCTGGAGCGGGGGTGCGTTAACAGATACGCAGTATTTT
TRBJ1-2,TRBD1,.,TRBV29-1,CSVGTGYGYTF,TGCAGCGTCGGGACAGGCTATGGCTACACCTTC
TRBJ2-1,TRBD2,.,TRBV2,CASRSRLAASNEQFF,TGTGCCAGCAGGTCTCGGCTAGCGGCCTCCAATGAGCAGTTCTTC
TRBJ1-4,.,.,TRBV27,CASRGLKQNEKLFF,TGTGCCAGCAGGGGACTGAAACAGAATGAAAAACTGTTTTTT
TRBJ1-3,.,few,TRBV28,CASRGNGNTIYF,TGTGCCAGTAGAGGAAACGGAAACACCATATATTTT
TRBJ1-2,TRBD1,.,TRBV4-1,CASSQPLTGVGGYTF,TGCGCCAGCAGCCAACCACTGACAGGGGTGGGCGGCTACACCTTC
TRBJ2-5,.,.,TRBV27,CASSSSLQETQYF,TGTGCCAGCAGTTCAAGCCTCCAAGAGACCCAGTACTTC
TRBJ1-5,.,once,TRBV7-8,CASSTDLGGQPQHF,TGTGCCAGCAGCACGGACTTAGGGGGTCAGCCCCAGCATTTT
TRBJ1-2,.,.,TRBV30,CAWSVGQGYDYGYTF,TGTGCCTGGAGTGTGGGGCAGGGGTATGACTATGGCTACACCTTC
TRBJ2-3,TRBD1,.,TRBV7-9,CASSFDRDRGRDTQYF,TGTGCCAGCAGCTTTGACCGGGACAGGGGGCGGGATACGCAGTATTTT
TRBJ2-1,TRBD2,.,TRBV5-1,CASSSKPAGGPRNEQFF,TGCGCCAGCAGCTCGAAACCAGCGGGGGGGCCTAGAAATGAGCAGTTCTTC
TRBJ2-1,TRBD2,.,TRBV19,CASSKGLAGGLEQFF,TGTGCCAGTAGTAAGGGACTAGCGGGAGGGCTTGAGCAGTTCTTC